Given below is one T cell receptor beta chain in context. The antigen remains undetermined. Following RNA extraction, reverse transcription yielded cDNA that acted as the sequencing template. Clones were read by immunoSEQ multiplex PCR, and TCRdb kept only the in-frame ones, dropping some. The sample has about 120,000 clones; around 53% are singletons. The CDR3 extends over 15 amino acids. Trimming stripped 6 bases from V and 6 bases from J, with 21 bases between. CDR1 is SQVTM, CDR2 ANQGSEA, per germline. Regarding treatment: oral pan-JAK inhibitor, 5-10 mg twice daily. This sample was included in a study of CD8+ T cells in alopecia areata. Background on the study: At a dose of 5 to 10 mg twice daily, oral tofacitinib was given to treated patients. Findings of the study overall: A large proportion of expanded lesional clones were detected persisting in scalp and blood during tofacitinib.

The sequencing used CD4+ T cells sorted from blood, collected at week 4, from a patient treated with tofacitinib. The receptor's source is a human donor with alopecia areata. V and J are TRBV29-1 and TRBJ2-1, with D possibly being TRBD2 (5 bases). The CDR3 spells CSVLKDGRAANEQFF. CDR3 coding DNA: TGCAGCGTCCTCAAAGATGGGAGAGCCGCCAATGAGCAGTTCTTC.